A selection of T cell receptor beta chains follows, all from one sample in a study of T cell changes during pregnancy in multiple sclerosis. Method: immunoSEQ multiplex PCR; TCRdb's copy keeps in-frame clones and lacks some. The table shows roughly 73,000 clones, with around nine tenths occurring only once. Sample: peripheral blood, taken in the second trimester of pregnancy. These TCRs come from a female donor in good health, enrolled as a control in a pregnancy study. Each CDR3 is given with its conserved first and last residue. The D gene is left open where the match is weak. Size is stated for part of the rows, as once, few or many counts, or as a class when the clone is expanded.

d_call clone_size j_call v_call cdr3_length cdr3_aa cdr3_nt
NA NA TRBJ2-7 TRBV7-2 15 CASSLAGQGGTWQYF TGTGCCAGCAGCTTAGCGGGTCAGGGCGGGACGTGGCAGTACTTC
NA once TRBJ1-2 TRBV29-1 13 CSVEGGTSYGYTF TGCAGCGTTGAAGGGGGGACATCCTATGGCTACACCTTC
TRBD2 NA TRBJ2-1 TRBV15 15 CATSRDRGGNNEQFF TGTGCCACCAGCAGAGATCGGGGGGGAAACAATGAGCAGTTCTTC
TRBD1 NA TRBJ1-4 TRBV7-2 15 CASSGRQGLNEKLFF TGTGCCAGCAGCGGCAGACAGGGGCTTAATGAAAAACTGTTTTTT
TRBD1 NA TRBJ2-3 TRBV11-2 17 CASSLGGQTSSTDTQYF TGTGCCAGCAGCTTAGGGGGACAGACCTCTAGCACAGATACGCAGTATTTT
NA NA TRBJ2-7 TRBV21-1 15 CASSRARRGVSEQYF TGTGCCAGCAGCAGGGCTAGGCGGGGGGTGAGCGAGCAGTACTTC
TRBD2 NA TRBJ2-3 TRBV6-6 15 CASKPPGLDADTQYF TGTGCCAGCAAGCCCCCGGGACTAGACGCAGATACGCAGTATTTT
NA NA TRBJ1-1 TRBV27 13 CASSFSVNTEAFF TGTGCCAGCAGTTTCAGTGTAAACACTGAAGCTTTCTTT
NA NA TRBJ1-6 TRBV11-3 13 CASSLDSNSPLHF TGTGCCAGCAGCCTGGACAGTAATTCACCCCTCCACTTT
NA NA TRBJ2-3 TRBV7-2 15 CASSPRTSSTDTQYF TGTGCCAGCAGCCCCCGGACTTCTAGCACAGATACGCAGTATTTT
TRBD1 NA TRBJ1-2 TRBV5-6 16 CASSLRTGQLNYGYTF TGTGCCAGCAGCTTGCGGACAGGGCAATTAAACTATGGCTACACCTTC
TRBD2 NA TRBJ2-2 TRBV5-1 16 CASSFWEGANTGELFF TGCGCCAGCAGCTTCTGGGAGGGCGCGAACACCGGGGAGCTGTTTTTT
NA once TRBJ1-1 TRBV6-5 15 CASSYVSGLNTEAFF TGTGCCAGCAGTTACGTTTCAGGTTTGAACACTGAAGCTTTCTTT
TRBD2 NA TRBJ2-1 TRBV7-6 16 CASSLQYSGGNNEQFF TGTGCCAGCAGCTTACAATATTCCGGGGGGAACAATGAGCAGTTCTTC
NA NA TRBJ1-2 TRBV9 14 CASTPEGANYGYTF TGTGCCAGCACCCCCGAGGGGGCTAACTATGGCTACACCTTC
NA NA TRBJ2-1 TRBV18 12 CASSLQGNEQFF TGTGCCAGCTCCCTCCAGGGGAATGAGCAGTTCTTC
NA once TRBJ2-7 TRBV6-6 16 CASSYSEQAQSYEQYF TGTGCCAGCAGTTACTCAGAACAGGCTCAATCCTACGAGCAGTACTTC
TRBD1 NA TRBJ2-1 TRBV7-9 15 CASSSDRSSYNEQFF TGTGCCAGCAGCTCGGACAGGAGCTCCTACAATGAGCAGTTCTTC
NA NA TRBJ1-1 TRBV5-1 15 CASSLVVAGNTEAFF TGCGCCAGCAGCTTGGTAGTGGCAGGGAACACTGAAGCTTTCTTT
NA NA TRBJ1-4 TRBV19 15 CASTIGLSGYEKLFF TGTGCCAGTACCATCGGGTTATCGGGGTATGAAAAACTGTTTTTT
NA NA TRBJ1-3 TRBV4-3 16 CASSQDGLTSGNTIYF TGCGCCAGCAGCCAAGATGGTTTAACATCAGGAAACACCATATATTTT
NA once TRBJ2-2 TRBV5-6 16 CASSRWAAIYTGELFF TGTGCCAGCAGCCGTTGGGCCGCCATTTACACCGGGGAGCTGTTTTTT
NA NA TRBJ1-1 TRBV6-1 13 CASSEAGGVEAFF TGTGCCAGCAGTGAAGCGGGGGGGGTAGAAGCTTTCTTT
NA NA TRBJ2-7 TRBV19 14 CASSIRDTAYEQYF TGTGCCAGTAGTATTAGGGACACAGCCTACGAGCAGTACTTC
NA NA TRBJ1-2 TRBV6-5 15 CASSYSIGRADGYTF TGTGCCAGCAGTTACTCGATCGGCAGGGCTGATGGCTACACCTTC
NA NA TRBJ2-1 TRBV11-1 12 CASTLGEDEQFF TGTGCCAGCACCCTAGGGGAGGATGAGCAGTTCTTC
TRBD1 NA TRBJ1-6 TRBV4-2 15 CASSQADRESSPLHF TGTGCCAGCAGCCAAGCCGACAGGGAAAGCTCACCCCTCCACTTT
NA NA TRBJ2-7 TRBV6-5 14 CASRVQGKAYEQYF TGTGCCAGCAGGGTACAGGGTAAAGCCTACGAGCAGTACTTC
TRBD2 NA TRBJ2-2 TRBV27 15 CASSGRGADTGELFF TGTGCCAGCAGCGGGCGGGGGGCGGACACCGGGGAGCTGTTTTTT
TRBD1 NA TRBJ2-7 TRBV5-4 13 CASSWDSSYEQYF TGTGCCAGCAGCTGGGACAGCTCCTACGAGCAGTACTTC
TRBD1 NA TRBJ1-2 TRBV10-3 14 CAIPKDRGEGGYTF TGTGCCATCCCCAAGGACAGGGGAGAAGGTGGCTACACCTTC
TRBD1 few TRBJ1-5 TRBV30 14 CAWSPGTGGQPQHF TGTGCCTGGAGTCCGGGGACAGGGGGACAGCCCCAGCATTTT
NA few TRBJ2-2 TRBV28 11 CYSAVTGELFF TGTTACTCCGCGGTCACCGGGGAGCTGTTTTTT
NA NA TRBJ2-7 TRBV18 13 CASRELPLIEQYF TGTGCCAGTCGGGAGCTCCCTTTAATCGAGCAGTACTTC
NA NA TRBJ2-6 TRBV7-2 17 CASSQGGGSPGANVLTF TGTGCCAGCAGCCAGGGGGGTGGGTCACCTGGGGCCAACGTCCTGACTTTC
TRBD1 NA TRBJ2-7 TRBV10-2 15 CASSRFQGDSYEQYF TGCGCCAGCAGCAGATTTCAGGGGGACTCCTACGAGCAGTACTTC
NA once TRBJ1-1 TRBV7-2 14 CASSTGLSNTEAFF TGTGCCAGCAGCACGGGACTGTCGAACACTGAAGCTTTCTTT
NA once TRBJ2-1 TRBV28 14 CASSLGLRDNEQFF TGTGCCAGCAGTTTAGGGTTACGGGACAATGAGCAGTTCTTC
TRBD1 NA TRBJ2-1 TRBV7-9 15 CASSPGQGGHNEQFF TGTGCCAGCAGCCCCGGACAGGGAGGTCACAATGAGCAGTTCTTC
NA NA TRBJ1-2 TRBV18 13 CASSQGENYGYTF TGTGCCAGCTCCCAAGGGGAAAACTATGGCTACACCTTC
NA NA TRBJ1-3 TRBV5-5 15 CASSLWGDSGNTIYF TGTGCCAGCAGCTTGTGGGGCGACTCTGGAAACACCATATATTTT
NA NA TRBJ1-2 TRBV6-1 14 CASSETGGYNGYTF TGTGCCAGCAGTGAAACGGGGGGCTATAATGGCTACACCTTC
TRBD1 NA TRBJ1-2 TRBV11-2 15 CASSLDSGGTYPSTF TGTGCCAGCAGCTTAGATTCAGGGGGCACCTACCCTTCCACCTTC
NA NA TRBJ2-7 TRBV5-4 16 CASSLAGRGELDEQYF TGTGCCAGCAGCTTGGCCGGGAGAGGGGAGCTGGACGAGCAGTACTTC
TRBD2 NA TRBJ2-3 TRBV5-1 16 CASSLVSAGGTDTQYF TGCGCCAGCAGCTTGGTGTCAGCGGGGGGCACAGATACGCAGTATTTT
TRBD1 NA TRBJ2-2 TRBV6-4 15 CASSPGTGDTGELFF TGTGCCAGCAGTCCCGGGACAGGGGACACCGGGGAGCTGTTTTTT